This passage covers 3 T cell receptor beta chains from one sample sequenced in a study of blood T cell repertoires in COVID-19. Libraries were prepared by immunoSEQ multiplex PCR; TCRdb keeps only in-frame clonotypes and omits some of them. The sample yields about 270,000 clones, approximately 88% seen once. Specimen: peripheral blood. The receptors come from a human donor with COVID-19, enrolled during active disease. The donor label of this sample is uncertain.

This clone was picked up a small number of times. V usage is TRBV7-9 and J usage is TRBJ1-1, with 7 bases lining up with TRBD1. Germline lookup yields CDR1 SEHNR and CDR2 FQNEAQ (reference sequence). The CDR3 is 12 amino acids. The ends lost 4 bases at V and 7 bases at J; junction bases unmatched: 3. The CDR3 nucleotides read TGTGCCAGCAGCTCCCGGGACAGTGAAGCTTTCTTT. The encoded protein is CASSSRDSEAFF.

The chain is built from TRBV28 and TRBJ2-3; D possibly corresponds to TRBD2 (6 bases). The CDR3 has 16 residues. Germline CDR1 reads MDHEN; CDR2 reads SYDVKM. The germline V and J ends were trimmed by 0 bases and 0 bases, with 10 bases remaining between them. CDR3 nucleotides: TGTGCCAGCAGTTTATGGAGCGGGTCTAGCACAGATACGCAGTATTTT. Encoded protein: CASSLWSGSSTDTQYF. Based on the CDR3 plus reference TRBV28 and TRBJ2-3, the full variable domain is DVKVTQSSRYLVKRTGEKVFLECVQDMDHENMFWYRQDPGLGLRLIYFSYDVKMKEKGDIPEGYSVSREKKERFSLILESASTNQTSMYLCASSLWSGSSTDTQYFGPGTRLTVL.

This rearrangement joins TRBV30 to TRBJ2-2; 14 nucleotides match TRBD2. This CDR3 is 15 amino acids long. Germline V gene data show CDR1 as GTSNPN and CDR2 as SVGIG (reference sequence). CDR3 DNA sequence: TGTGCGATCGGGACTAGCGGGAGTTACACCGGGGAGCTGTTTTTT. This translates into CAIGTSGSYTGELFF.